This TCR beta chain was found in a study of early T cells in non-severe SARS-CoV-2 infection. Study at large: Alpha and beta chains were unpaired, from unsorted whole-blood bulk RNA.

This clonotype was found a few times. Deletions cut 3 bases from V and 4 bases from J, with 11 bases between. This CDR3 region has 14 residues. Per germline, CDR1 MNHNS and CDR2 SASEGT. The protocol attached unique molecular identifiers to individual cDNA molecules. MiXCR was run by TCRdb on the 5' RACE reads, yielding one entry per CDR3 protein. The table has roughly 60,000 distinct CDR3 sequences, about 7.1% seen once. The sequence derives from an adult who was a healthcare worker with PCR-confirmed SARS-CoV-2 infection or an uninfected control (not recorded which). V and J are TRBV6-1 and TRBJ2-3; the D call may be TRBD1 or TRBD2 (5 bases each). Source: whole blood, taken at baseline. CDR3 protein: CASSERGKADTQYF. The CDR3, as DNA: TGTGCCAGCAGTGAGAGGGGTAAGGCAGATACGCAGTATTTT.